This record looks at one T cell receptor beta chain sequence and its context. This sample was included in a study of blood T cells in healthy people across ages. Using a J-beta primer mix together with a sample-barcoded 5' primer, a second PCR was run for roughly 7 to 11 cycles. TCRdb re-called the 5' RACE reads with MiXCR, one entry per CDR3 protein. Of 1.5 million to 2 million distinct CDR3 sequences listed, around 50% are singletons. V lost 10 bases to trimming and J lost 4 bases, with 8 bases between them. CDR1 and CDR2 from the germline V gene are MNHNY and SVGAGI (reference sequence). The CDR3 spans 11 residues.

Sample: blood. The sequence derives from a middle-aged woman in good health. The chain recombines TRBV6-6 with TRBJ1-3, with unresolved D. CDR3 protein: CATLTGNTIYF. CDR3 DNA sequence: TGTGCCACCCTTACAGGAAACACCATATATTTT.